The rows below give T cell receptor beta chains drawn from one sample of a study of shared clonotypes between healthy human individuals. The assay was immunoSEQ multiplex PCR, and TCRdb's table has in-frame clones only and misses some. Among about 820,000 clones listed, over 90% were seen once. Sequencing was performed on naive CD8+ T cells sorted from blood. The origin of the receptors is a man aged 30 to 39 in good health. CDR3s include the opening cysteine and the closing phenylalanine or tryptophan. The D gene is left open where the match is weak. The size of a clone is reported for some rows only, either as once, few or many, or as a class for expanded clones.

TGTGCCAGCAGTCCTATTATGGCAGATCTTAATCAGCCCCAGCATTTT	CASSPIMADLNQPQHF	.	.	16	TRBJ1-5	TRBV28
TGTGCCAGCACCTCGGGACAGGATTACAATGAGCAGTTCTTC	CASTSGQDYNEQFF	TRBD1	.	14	TRBJ2-1	TRBV7-9
TGCGCCAGCAGCTTTAGACAGGGGGCCTACGAGCAGTACTTC	CASSFRQGAYEQYF	TRBD1	.	14	TRBJ2-7	TRBV5-1
TGTGCCAGCAGTTTATCGAAGGAAGAATGGGGGGCAGGGGATGGCTACACCTTC	CASSLSKEEWGAGDGYTF	.	.	18	TRBJ1-2	TRBV27
TGCGCCAGCAGCCAAGACAACTCCTACGAGCAGTACTTC	CASSQDNSYEQYF	.	.	13	TRBJ2-7	TRBV4-1
TGTGCCATCACCTCTAGCGGGAGCTCCTACAATGAGCAGTTCTTC	CAITSSGSSYNEQFF	TRBD2	once	15	TRBJ2-1	TRBV10-3
TGTGCCAGCAGTTTCAAGGGTTGGGATCTAATCAATGAGCAGTTCTTC	CASSFKGWDLINEQFF	.	.	16	TRBJ2-1	TRBV28
TGTGCCAGCAGCTTTGGGGGACTAGCTTCCTACGAGCAGTACTTC	CASSFGGLASYEQYF	TRBD2	once	15	TRBJ2-7	TRBV5-6
TGTGCCAGCAGCGACCGGACAGGGCTAGCGTATGGCTACACCTTC	CASSDRTGLAYGYTF	TRBD1	.	15	TRBJ1-2	TRBV9
TGCGCCAGCAGTTTATTGCCTAGCAATGAGCAGTTCTTC	CASSLLPSNEQFF	.	once	13	TRBJ2-1	TRBV23-1
TGTGCCAGCAGTTACTCACCCGGGCGGATCGAACGGGGCACAGATACGCAGTATTTT	CASSYSPGRIERGTDTQYF	.	.	19	TRBJ2-3	TRBV28
TGTGCCAGCAGGGGCATTACCAGCTCCTACAATGAGCAGTTCTTC	CASRGITSSYNEQFF	.	once	15	TRBJ2-1	TRBV7-9
TGTGCCACCAGCATTCGGGATCCCGGGCTCAAGGAGACCCAGTACTTC	CATSIRDPGLKETQYF	.	.	16	TRBJ2-5	TRBV15
TGTGCCAGCAGTCCAGGGACAGGCTACGAGCAGTACTTC	CASSPGTGYEQYF	TRBD1	.	13	TRBJ2-7	TRBV28
TGTGCCAGCAGCCTCCCGACAGGGCTCGGCACCGGGGAGCTGTTTTTT	CASSLPTGLGTGELFF	TRBD1	once	16	TRBJ2-2	TRBV14
TGCGCCAGCAGCGGGACTAGCGGGGGCTACGAGCAGTACTTC	CASSGTSGGYEQYF	TRBD2	.	14	TRBJ2-7	TRBV5-1
TGTGCCAGCAGTTACTCTCAGGGATCCACTGAAGCTTTCTTT	CASSYSQGSTEAFF	.	few	14	TRBJ1-1	TRBV6-5
TGTGCCTGGAGCAGGACTAGCACGGCGGGGGAGCTGTTTTTT	CAWSRTSTAGELFF	TRBD2	once	14	TRBJ2-2	TRBV30
TGTGCCAGCAGCTTACTGGGGACAGGGGACTACGAGCAGTACTTC	CASSLLGTGDYEQYF	TRBD1	.	15	TRBJ2-7	TRBV13
TGTGCCAGCAGCCAATATTCTTCGGGGGGCGACTATGGCTACACCTTC	CASSQYSSGGDYGYTF	.	.	16	TRBJ1-2	TRBV16
TGTGCCAGCAGCTTCGACAGGGATGCCGGGACTAGCGTTTACGAGCAGTACTTC	CASSFDRDAGTSVYEQYF	TRBD2	.	18	TRBJ2-7	TRBV7-8
TGTGCCAGCAGCTTAGAGGCGGCGGTCTACAATGAGCAGTTCTTC	CASSLEAAVYNEQFF	.	.	15	TRBJ2-1	TRBV11-2
TGTGCCATCGAGGACGGGACTGAGCAGTTCTTC	CAIEDGTEQFF	.	.	11	TRBJ2-1	TRBV10-3
TGCAGCGTTGTCCCGGACAGGGACTACGAGCAGTACTTC	CSVVPDRDYEQYF	TRBD1	.	13	TRBJ2-7	TRBV29-1
TGTGCCAGCAGCTTTTCTAGGTTCTACGAGCAGTACTTC	CASSFSRFYEQYF	.	few	13	TRBJ2-7	TRBV7-2
TGTGCCAGCAGCGTCCGGACTAGCGGGATATACAATGAGCAGTTCTTC	CASSVRTSGIYNEQFF	TRBD2	.	16	TRBJ2-1	TRBV9
TGTGCCAGCAGCTTTTCTGGGCGGATTAACACCGGGGAGCTGTTTTTT	CASSFSGRINTGELFF	.	.	16	TRBJ2-2	TRBV7-9
TGCAGCGTCAGAGAGTACTACGAGCAGTACTTC	CSVREYYEQYF	.	once	11	TRBJ2-7	TRBV29-1